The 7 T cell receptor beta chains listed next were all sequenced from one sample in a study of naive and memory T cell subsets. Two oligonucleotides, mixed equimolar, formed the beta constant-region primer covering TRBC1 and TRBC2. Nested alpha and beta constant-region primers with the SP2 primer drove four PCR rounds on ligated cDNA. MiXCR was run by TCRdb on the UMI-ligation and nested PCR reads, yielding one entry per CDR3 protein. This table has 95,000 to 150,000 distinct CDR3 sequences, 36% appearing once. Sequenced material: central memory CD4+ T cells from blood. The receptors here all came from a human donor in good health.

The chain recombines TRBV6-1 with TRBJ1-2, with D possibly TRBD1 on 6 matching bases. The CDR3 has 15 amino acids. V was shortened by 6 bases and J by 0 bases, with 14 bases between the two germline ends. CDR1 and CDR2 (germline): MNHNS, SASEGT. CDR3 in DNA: TGTGCCAGCAGCGTAGAGGGGGGATCTAACTATGGCTACACCTTC. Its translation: CASSVEGGSNYGYTF.

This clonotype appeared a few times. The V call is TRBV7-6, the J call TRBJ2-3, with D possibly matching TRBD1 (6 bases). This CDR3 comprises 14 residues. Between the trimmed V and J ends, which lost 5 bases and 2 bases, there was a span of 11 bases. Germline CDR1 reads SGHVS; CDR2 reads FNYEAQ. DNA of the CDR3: TGTGCCAGCAGCATGGGACACAACACAGATACGCAGTATTTT. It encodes CASSMGHNTDTQYF.

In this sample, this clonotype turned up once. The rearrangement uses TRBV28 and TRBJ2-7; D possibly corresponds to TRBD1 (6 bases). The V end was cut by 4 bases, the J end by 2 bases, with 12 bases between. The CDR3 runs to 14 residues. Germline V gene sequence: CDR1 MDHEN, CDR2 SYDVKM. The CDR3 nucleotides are TGTGCCAGCAGTTCTCACAGGGTCCCCTACGAGCAGTACTTC. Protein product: CASSSHRVPYEQYF.

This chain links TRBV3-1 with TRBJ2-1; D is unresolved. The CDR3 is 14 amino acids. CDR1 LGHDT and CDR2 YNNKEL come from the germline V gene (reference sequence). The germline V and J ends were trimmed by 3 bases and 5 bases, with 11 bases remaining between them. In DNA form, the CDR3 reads TGTGCCAGCAGCCATAGGAACCTAGACAATGAGCAGTTCTTC. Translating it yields CASSHRNLDNEQFF.

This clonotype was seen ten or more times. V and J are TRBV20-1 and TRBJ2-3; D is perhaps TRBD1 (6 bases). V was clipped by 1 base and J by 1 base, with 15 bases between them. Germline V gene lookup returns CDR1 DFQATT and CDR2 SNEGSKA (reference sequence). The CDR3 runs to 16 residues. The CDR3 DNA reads TGCAGTGCTAGAGCGGTCCAGGGGCCAGGCACAGATACGCAGTATTTT. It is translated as CSARAVQGPGTDTQYF.

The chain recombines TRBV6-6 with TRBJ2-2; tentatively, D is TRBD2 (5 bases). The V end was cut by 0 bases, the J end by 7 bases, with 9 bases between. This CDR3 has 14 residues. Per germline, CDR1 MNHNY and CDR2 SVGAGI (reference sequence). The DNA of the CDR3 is TGTGCCAGCAGTTACTCGTTCGCGGGCGGGGAGCTGTTTTTT. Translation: CASSYSFAGGELFF.

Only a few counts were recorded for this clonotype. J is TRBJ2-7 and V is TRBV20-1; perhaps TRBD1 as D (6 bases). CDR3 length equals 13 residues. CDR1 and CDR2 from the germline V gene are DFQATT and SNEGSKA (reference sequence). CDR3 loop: CSVRGQRTNEQYF. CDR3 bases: TGCAGCGTTAGAGGACAGCGCACAAACGAGCAGTACTTC.